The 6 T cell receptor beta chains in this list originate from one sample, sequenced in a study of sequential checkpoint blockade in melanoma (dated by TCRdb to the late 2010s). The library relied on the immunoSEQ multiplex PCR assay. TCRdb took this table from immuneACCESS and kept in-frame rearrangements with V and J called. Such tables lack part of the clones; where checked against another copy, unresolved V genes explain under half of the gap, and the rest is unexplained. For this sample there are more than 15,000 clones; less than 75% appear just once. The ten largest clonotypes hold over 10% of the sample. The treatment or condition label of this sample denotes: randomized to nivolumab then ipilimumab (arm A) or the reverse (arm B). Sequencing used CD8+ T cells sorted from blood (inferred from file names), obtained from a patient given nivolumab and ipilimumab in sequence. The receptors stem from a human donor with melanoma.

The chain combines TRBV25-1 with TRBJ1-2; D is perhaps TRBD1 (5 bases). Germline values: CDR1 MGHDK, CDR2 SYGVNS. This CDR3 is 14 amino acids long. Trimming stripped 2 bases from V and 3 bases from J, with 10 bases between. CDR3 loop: CASSETARDYGYTF. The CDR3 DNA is TGTGCCAGCAGTGAAACGGCCAGGGACTATGGCTACACCTTC.

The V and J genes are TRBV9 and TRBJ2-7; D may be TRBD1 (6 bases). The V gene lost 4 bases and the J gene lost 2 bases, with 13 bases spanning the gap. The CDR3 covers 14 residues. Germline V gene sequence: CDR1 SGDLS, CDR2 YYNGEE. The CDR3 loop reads CASSPPGQPYEQYF. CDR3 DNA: TGTGCCAGCAGCCCCCCGGGACAACCCTACGAGCAGTACTTC.

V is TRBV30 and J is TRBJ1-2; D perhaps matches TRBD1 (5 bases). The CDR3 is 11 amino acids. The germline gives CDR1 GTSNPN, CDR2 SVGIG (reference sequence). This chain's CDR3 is CAEGANYGYTF. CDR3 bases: TGTGCTGAAGGGGCGAACTATGGCTACACCTTC.

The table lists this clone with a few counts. The CDR3 region is CASSESGSSGDNEQFF. CDR3 coding DNA: TGCGCCAGCAGTGAGTCGGGCTCAAGCGGGGACAATGAGCAGTTCTTC. V gene TRBV10-2 combines with J gene TRBJ2-1; 7 bases agree with TRBD2. The junction had 7 bases not matched to a gene; V was cut back by 0 bases and J by 5 bases. The germline gives CDR1 WSHSY, CDR2 SAAADI. This CDR3 is built from 16 residues.

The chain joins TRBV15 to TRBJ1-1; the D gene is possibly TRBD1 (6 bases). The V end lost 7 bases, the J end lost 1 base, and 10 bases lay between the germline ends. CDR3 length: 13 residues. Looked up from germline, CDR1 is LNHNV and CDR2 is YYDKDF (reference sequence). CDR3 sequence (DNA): TGTGCCACCAACCAGGGGAGGAACACTGAAGCTTTCTTT. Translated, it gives CATNQGRNTEAFF.

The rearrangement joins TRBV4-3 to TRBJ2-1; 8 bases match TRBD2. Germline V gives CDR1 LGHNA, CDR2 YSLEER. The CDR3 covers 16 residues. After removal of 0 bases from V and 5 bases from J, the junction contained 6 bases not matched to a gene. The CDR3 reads CASSQDQGLEHNEQFF. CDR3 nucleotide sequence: TGCGCCAGCAGCCAAGATCAGGGACTAGAACACAATGAGCAGTTCTTC.